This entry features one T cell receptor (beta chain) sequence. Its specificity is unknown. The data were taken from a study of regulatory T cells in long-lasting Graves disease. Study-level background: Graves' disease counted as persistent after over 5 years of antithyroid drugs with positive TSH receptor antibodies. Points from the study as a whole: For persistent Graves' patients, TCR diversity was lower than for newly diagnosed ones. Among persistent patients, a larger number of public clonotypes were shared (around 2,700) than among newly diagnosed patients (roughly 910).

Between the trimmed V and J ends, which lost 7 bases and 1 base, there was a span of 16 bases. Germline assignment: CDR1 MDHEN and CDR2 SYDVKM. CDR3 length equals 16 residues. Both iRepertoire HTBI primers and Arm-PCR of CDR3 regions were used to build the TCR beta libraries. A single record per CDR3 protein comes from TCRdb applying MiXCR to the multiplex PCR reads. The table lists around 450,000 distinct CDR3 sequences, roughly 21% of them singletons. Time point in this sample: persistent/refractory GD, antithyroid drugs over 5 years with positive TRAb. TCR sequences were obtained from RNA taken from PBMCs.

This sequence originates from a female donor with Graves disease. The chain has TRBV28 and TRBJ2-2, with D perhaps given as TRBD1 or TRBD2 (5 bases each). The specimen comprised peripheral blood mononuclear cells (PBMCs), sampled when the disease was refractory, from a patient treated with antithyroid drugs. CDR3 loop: CASTGTKGLNTGELFF. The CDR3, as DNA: TGTGCCAGCACCGGGACGAAGGGCTTGAACACCGGGGAGCTGTTTTTT.